This TCR beta chain was captured in a study of blood T cell repertoires in COVID-19. The wider study: Samples of COVID-19 (acute and convalescent) were obtained from the United States, Italy and Spain. T cells, B-cell-depleted T cells, or PBMCs supplied cDNA or gDNA.

Profiling relied on immunoSEQ multiplex PCR, and the TCRdb table lists in-frame clones only, not all of them. The table has about 50,000 clones, 89% seen once; the top ten hold roughly 20%. The sequenced sample consisted of peripheral blood. The sequence was collected from a human donor in a cohort sampled during active COVID-19.

The chain's CDR3 is CASSLAGGKYNEQFF. The CDR3 DNA sequence: TGTGCCAGCAGCTTAGCGGGGGGGAAATACAATGAGCAGTTCTTC. This chain uses TRBV7-2 with TRBJ2-1; 7 nucleotides align to TRBD2. Germline CDR1 reads SGHTA; CDR2 reads FQGNSA. Trimming removed 0 bases from V and 4 bases from J; junction bases left unmatched: 3. This CDR3 region has 15 residues.